The 17 T cell receptor beta chains reported below all come from one sample, sequenced in a study of shared clonotypes between healthy human individuals. Assay: immunoSEQ multiplex PCR; the TCRdb copy retains only in-frame clones and omits some. The table records approximately 940,000 clones, 76% of them present only once. The sample was memory CD4+ T cells sorted from blood. Subset: CD45RA-negative fraction. Source of these receptors: a man aged 18 to 30 in good health.

The V and J genes are TRBV28 and TRBJ2-3; 7 nucleotides align to TRBD2. V lost 5 bases, J lost 0 bases, and 8 bases stayed unmatched. CDR3 length equals 16 residues. Germline CDR1 and CDR2: MDHEN and SYDVKM. The CDR3 nucleotides read TGTGCCAGCAGTCCCATAGCGGGCTCCAGCACAGATACGCAGTATTTT. Protein: CASSPIAGSSTDTQYF.

This clone was recorded once. J is TRBJ1-1 and V is TRBV6-6, with no clear D. The CDR3 is 12 amino acids. CDR1 is MNHNY and CDR2 is SVGAGI in the germline V gene (reference sequence). V dropped 7 bases and J dropped 7 bases, with 13 bases sitting between them. The CDR3 sequence: CASTNPGGEAFF. DNA of the CDR3: TGTGCCAGCACCAACCCGGGAGGTGAAGCTTTCTTT.

V is TRBV27 and J is TRBJ2-7; TRBD1 agrees at 8 bases. V shed 5 bases and J 3 bases; nucleotides not matched to a gene: 15. The V gene's germline CDR1 is MNHEY and CDR2 SMNVEV (reference sequence). The CDR3 is made up of 17 amino acids. Here the CDR3 DNA reads TGTGCCAGCAGTGAGATATACTCCGGGACAGGAGGCTACGAGCAGTACTTC. Its protein product is CASSEIYSGTGGYEQYF.

This chain connects TRBV9 to TRBJ2-1; 9 bases are a match to TRBD2. CDR1 and CDR2 from the germline V gene are SGDLS and YYNGEE. Unmatched junction bases numbered 7, after V lost 4 bases and J lost 5 bases. This CDR3 is 15 amino acids long. CDR3 sequence: CASSISGGTNNEQFF. DNA for the CDR3: TGTGCCAGCAGCATTAGCGGGGGAACCAACAATGAGCAGTTCTTC.

In nucleotides, the CDR3 is TGTGCCAGCAGGGACAGGGTCTGGACCGGGGAGCTGTTTTTT. It yields the protein CASRDRVWTGELFF. This sequence joins TRBV14 and TRBJ2-2; 8 bases fit TRBD1. J lost 5 bases, V lost 6 bases, and 5 bases had no gene match. Germline V CDR1 and CDR2: SGHDN, FVKESK. The CDR3 is made up of 14 amino acids.

As for this clone: Other nucleotide sequences in the sample specify the same CDR3. The gene calls are TRBV19 and TRBJ2-3; no clear D gene. CDR1 is LNHDA, CDR2 SQIVND, per germline (reference sequence). V was trimmed by 10 bases and J by 2 bases, leaving 13 bases between them. The CDR3 is made up of 13 amino acids. This chain's CDR3 is CATAGSSTDTQYF. The CDR3 nucleotides are TGTGCCACCGCAGGTAGCTCCACAGATACGCAGTATTTT.

This clone has only one observation. This chain uses TRBV28 with TRBJ2-7, with D uncertain. Trimming took off 8 bases at V and 1 base at J, with 24 bases between the two ends. The CDR3 consists of 17 residues. Germline V gene data show CDR1 as MDHEN and CDR2 as SYDVKM. CDR3 region: CASPPPSSGLQSYEQYF. CDR3 coding DNA: TGTGCCAGCCCGCCCCCCAGTTCTGGGCTACAGTCCTACGAGCAGTACTTC.

The chain couples TRBV30 to TRBJ2-1; 10 nucleotides align to TRBD1. Germline V CDR1 and CDR2: GTSNPN, SVGIG (reference sequence). Germline trimming cut 5 bases from V and 5 bases from J; bases unmatched to any gene: 3. This CDR3 comprises 13 residues. DNA of the CDR3: TGTGCCTGGGGACAGGGGGTGCACAATGAGCAGTTCTTC. Translating gives CAWGQGVHNEQFF.

V is TRBV6-6 and J is TRBJ2-3, with a weak D call TRBD1 (5 bases). The CDR3 runs 15 residues. Germline CDR1 is MNHNY and CDR2 is SVGAGI (reference sequence). Trimming left V 5 bases short and J 0 bases short, with 12 bases between. In DNA form, the CDR3 reads TGTGCCAGCAGTGGAGCTCGACAGAGCACAGATACGCAGTATTTT. The encoded protein is CASSGARQSTDTQYF.

This clone was recorded only once. This rearrangement joins TRBV5-1 to TRBJ2-3, with D tentatively TRBD2 (5 bases). Trimming removed 0 bases at V and 0 bases at J, with 11 bases between. Germline values: CDR1 SGHRS, CDR2 YFSETQ. This CDR3 is 16 amino acids long. CDR3 in amino acids: CASSLAGRTSTDTQYF. The DNA of the CDR3 is TGCGCCAGCAGCTTGGCTGGGCGGACTAGCACAGATACGCAGTATTTT.

V and J are TRBV6-5 and TRBJ2-1; 9 bases map to TRBD1. This CDR3 is built from 14 residues. Per the germline V gene, CDR1 is MNHEY and CDR2 is SVGAGI. V lost 5 bases to trimming and J lost 8 bases; unmatched junction nucleotides: 7. The CDR3 protein is CASSAGQGRDEQFF. CDR3 bases: TGTGCCAGCAGTGCGGGACAGGGAAGGGATGAGCAGTTCTTC.

The V and J genes are TRBV30 and TRBJ2-3; D ambiguous. The germline V and J ends were trimmed by 2 bases and 3 bases, with 12 bases remaining between them. In germline, CDR1 is GTSNPN, CDR2 SVGIG (reference sequence). CDR3 size: 14 residues. CDR3 DNA: TGTGCCTGGAGTTTACGCCTCGGGACAGATACGCAGTATTTT. Amino acid sequence: CAWSLRLGTDTQYF.

This clone was seen more than once but under ten times. The chain has TRBV7-8 and TRBJ2-3; 7 bases agree with TRBD2. Per germline, CDR1 SGHVS and CDR2 FQNEAQ. This CDR3 spans 17 amino acids. The V segment lost 5 bases and the J segment 5 bases; nucleotides outside the gene matches: 16. The CDR3 loop is CASSPRERGLLGDTQYF. The CDR3 coding sequence is TGTGCCAGCAGCCCCCGGGAGCGGGGATTATTGGGAGATACGCAGTATTTT.

The gene calls are TRBV4-1 and TRBJ2-7; 7 bases match TRBD1. Trimming removed 3 bases from V and 4 bases from J; junction bases left unmatched: 6. Germline-derived CDR1 and CDR2 are MGHRA and YSYEKL. This CDR3 has 14 amino acids. The CDR3 spells CASSHGTAPYEQYF. CDR3 nucleotide sequence: TGCGCCAGCAGCCACGGGACAGCCCCTTACGAGCAGTACTTC.

The chain couples TRBV5-4 to TRBJ1-2; possibly TRBD1 for D (5 bases). The CDR3 is 13 amino acids. Germline V lookup: CDR1 SGHNT, CDR2 YYREEE (reference sequence). The V end was cut by 3 bases, the J end by 4 bases, with 10 bases between. The CDR3: CASSSGAIYGYTF. The CDR3 DNA reads TGTGCCAGCAGCTCTGGGGCTATCTATGGCTACACCTTC.

This clone was detected only a few times. The V gene is TRBV2, the J gene TRBJ2-7; D may correspond to TRBD1 or TRBD2 (6 bases each). There are 16 residues in the CDR3. Between the trimmed V and J ends, which lost 6 bases and 0 bases, there was a span of 18 bases. Germline V gives CDR1 SNHLY, CDR2 FYNNEI. This CDR3 is CASSVRDTGDSYEQYF. The CDR3 nucleotides read TGTGCCAGCAGCGTTCGGGACACGGGGGACTCCTACGAGCAGTACTTC. Combining the CDR3 with reference TRBV2 and TRBJ2-7 gives the whole variable domain EPEVTQTPSHQVTQMGQEVILRCVPISNHLYFYWYRQILGQKVEFLVSFYNNEISEKSEIFDDQFSVERPDGSNFTLKIRSTKLEDSAMYFCASSVRDTGDSYEQYFGPGTRLTVT.

This chain links TRBV2 with TRBJ1-5; TRBD1 might be the D (5 bases). In germline, CDR1 is SNHLY, CDR2 FYNNEI. The length of the CDR3 is 14 residues. Trimming cost V 3 bases and J 4 bases, with 10 bases left between them. This chain's CDR3 is CASSERGTNQPQHF. The CDR3, as DNA: TGTGCCAGCAGTGAGAGGGGAACAAATCAGCCCCAGCATTTT. Combining the CDR3 with reference TRBV2 and TRBJ1-5 gives the whole variable domain EPEVTQTPSHQVTQMGQEVILRCVPISNHLYFYWYRQILGQKVEFLVSFYNNEISEKSEIFDDQFSVERPDGSNFTLKIRSTKLEDSAMYFCASSERGTNQPQHFGDGTRLSIL.